These 30 T cell receptor beta chains were all obtained from the same sample, sequenced in a study of response to subunit inactivated influenza vaccine. From the RT-PCR reads, TCRdb called clonotypes with MiXCR, one entry per CDR3 protein. The repertoire has more than 450,000 distinct CDR3 sequences, about 12% of them found once; the top ten carry roughly 10%. The starting material was PBMCs from blood, obtained on the day of vaccination. The receptors stem from a man between 50 and 59 years old who received an inactivated influenza vaccine.

This clonotype was seen many times. This chain connects TRBV11-2 to TRBJ2-7, with 12 bases aligning to TRBD2. In germline, CDR1 is SGHAT, CDR2 FQNNGV. J was trimmed by 1 base and V by 4 bases; bases with no gene match: 5. The CDR3 extends over 16 amino acids. The CDR3 loop reads CASSSVTSGSSYEQYF. As DNA, the CDR3 is TGTGCCAGCAGCTCAGTGACTAGCGGGAGTTCCTACGAGCAGTACTTC.

This clonotype was counted only a few times. The rearrangement joins TRBV11-2 to TRBJ2-7, with TRBD2 matching over 12 bases. V lost 5 bases, J lost 2 bases, and 7 bases stayed unmatched. This CDR3 spans 16 amino acids. Germline values: CDR1 SGHAT, CDR2 FQNNGV. CDR3 sequence: CASSVLLAGGTYEQYF. In nucleotides, the CDR3 is TGTGCCAGCAGCGTCCTACTAGCGGGAGGAACCTACGAGCAGTACTTC.

The chain carries TRBV19 and TRBJ2-5, with 13 bases that match TRBD2. The CDR3 contains 15 residues. J gave up 11 bases and V 4 bases, and 10 bases lay outside the gene matches. Germline V CDR1 and CDR2: LNHDA, SQIVND (reference sequence). The chain's CDR3 is CASSTPGLAGYRQYF. CDR3 in DNA: TGTGCCAGTAGTACCCCGGGACTAGCGGGGTATCGTCAGTACTTC.

This clonotype was recorded at least ten times. CDR3 in amino acids: CASSTTSGGFQETQYF. The CDR3 coding sequence is TGTGCCAGCAGCACAACTAGCGGGGGATTCCAAGAGACCCAGTACTTC. The chain carries TRBV7-9 and TRBJ2-5; 11 bases align to TRBD2. From germline, CDR1 is SEHNR and CDR2 FQNEAQ (reference sequence). V lost 5 bases, J lost 1 base, and 6 bases stayed unmatched. The CDR3 runs 16 residues.

The chain carries TRBV7-9 and TRBJ1-4; D is uncertain. Between the trimmed V and J ends, which lost 2 bases and 4 bases, there was a span of 11 bases. The V gene's germline CDR1 is SEHNR and CDR2 FQNEAQ (reference sequence). The CDR3 is 15 residues long. CDR3 sequence reads: CASSLYASHNEKLFF. For the CDR3, the DNA is TGTGCCAGCAGCTTATACGCCAGTCATAATGAAAAACTGTTTTTT. The entire variable domain, with the rest obtained from reference TRBV7-9 and TRBJ1-4, is as follows: DTGVSQNPRHKITKRGQNVTFRCDPISEHNRLYWYRQTLGQGPEFLTYFQNEAQLEKSRLLSDRFSAERPKGSFSTLEIQRTEQGDSAMYLCASSLYASHNEKLFFGSGTQLSVL.

The rearrangement joins TRBV20-1 to TRBJ1-2, with TRBD1 as a possible D gene (6 bases). CDR1 DFQATT and CDR2 SNEGSKA come from the germline V gene (reference sequence). V gave up 1 base and J gave up 0 bases, with 15 bases separating them. The CDR3 is 16 residues long. CDR3 amino acids: CSARAPWTASNYGYTF. The CDR3, as DNA: TGCAGTGCTAGAGCGCCTTGGACAGCCTCTAACTATGGCTACACCTTC.

The chain links TRBV5-1 to TRBJ1-1, with D maybe TRBD1 (5 bases). V dropped 0 bases and J dropped 3 bases, with 15 bases sitting between them. CDR3 size: 16 residues. CDR1 and CDR2 (germline): SGHRS, YFSETQ. CDR3 residues: CASSLGVRRADTEAFF. In DNA, the CDR3 is TGCGCCAGCAGCTTGGGGGTTCGCAGGGCGGACACTGAAGCTTTCTTT.

This clonotype has at least ten counts. The V gene is TRBV28, the J gene TRBJ2-7; 10 nucleotides agree with TRBD1. The V gene's germline CDR1 is MDHEN and CDR2 SYDVKM. This CDR3 region has 20 residues. The J segment lost 1 base and the V segment lost 6 bases, leaving 21 bases of the junction unmatched. CDR3 region: CASSPGPGTLDRGLSYEQYF. DNA of the CDR3: TGTGCCAGCAGCCCTGGCCCAGGCACTTTAGACAGGGGGCTTTCCTACGAGCAGTACTTC. The whole variable domain, remainder taken from reference TRBV28 and TRBJ2-7, is DVKVTQSSRYLVKRTGEKVFLECVQDMDHENMFWYRQDPGLGLRLIYFSYDVKMKEKGDIPEGYSVSREKKERFSLILESASTNQTSMYLCASSPGPGTLDRGLSYEQYFGPGTRLTVT.

This clonotype occurred a few times. The V and J genes are TRBV29-1 and TRBJ2-7; possibly TRBD2 for D (6 bases). Germline V gene sequence: CDR1 SQVTM, CDR2 ANQGSEA. The CDR3 is 11 amino acids. V was shortened by 5 bases and J by 7 bases, with 12 bases between the two germline ends. Here the CDR3 DNA reads TGCAGCGTTCGGGAGCCGGGGGAGCAGTACTTC. Amino acid sequence: CSVREPGEQYF.

This clonotype was recorded a few times. The rearrangement joins TRBV18 to TRBJ1-5; D not resolved. The CDR3 extends over 15 amino acids. V lost 4 bases to trimming and J lost 4 bases, with 14 bases between them. CDR1 and CDR2 from the germline V gene are KGHSH and LQKENI. The CDR3 sequence is CASSRLAGLNQPQHF. CDR3 sequence (DNA): TGTGCCAGCTCACGTCTTGCAGGACTGAATCAGCCCCAGCATTTT.

This clonotype was found a few times. This chain connects TRBV10-3 to TRBJ2-1; D is ambiguous. The germline V and J ends were trimmed by 0 bases and 14 bases, with 20 bases remaining between them. The length of the CDR3 is 15 residues. Germline CDR1 and CDR2: ENHRY and SYGVKD. The CDR3 DNA sequence: TGTGCCATCAGTGAGTCGACTCTTTTGGTGGGAAGGAAGTTCTTC. The encoded protein is CAISESTLLVGRKFF.

CDR3 DNA: TGCAGTGCTTCCCTTTGGGGGGCTCAGTATGGCTACACCTTC. It encodes CSASLWGAQYGYTF. The chain has TRBV20-1 and TRBJ1-2; D possibly corresponds to TRBD1 (6 bases). The CDR3 loop spans 14 amino acids. Per germline, CDR1 DFQATT and CDR2 SNEGSKA (reference sequence). V gave up 5 bases and J gave up 5 bases, with 18 bases separating them.

CDR3 region: CASSETSGIYEQYF. The CDR3 nucleotides are TGTGCCAGCAGTGAAACTAGCGGGATTTACGAGCAGTACTTC. The chain combines TRBV2 with TRBJ2-7; 10 positions match TRBD2. V was pared by 2 bases and J by 4 bases, with 2 bases of the junction left unmatched. The CDR3 loop spans 14 amino acids. Germline lookup yields CDR1 SNHLY and CDR2 FYNNEI. Filled out from reference TRBV2 and TRBJ2-7, the complete variable domain reads EPEVTQTPSHQVTQMGQEVILRCVPISNHLYFYWYRQILGQKVEFLVSFYNNEISEKSEIFDDQFSVERPDGSNFTLKIRSTKLEDSAMYFCASSETSGIYEQYFGPGTRLTVT.

This clonotype was picked up many times. The chain joins TRBV24-1 to TRBJ2-1; D possibly corresponds to TRBD1 (5 bases). V was shortened by 3 bases and J by 2 bases, with 7 bases between the two germline ends. Germline assignment: CDR1 KGHDR and CDR2 SFDVKD. The CDR3 sequence is 14 residues long. CDR3 in DNA: TGTGCCACCAGTGATAGGGGTACCTACAATGAGCAGTTCTTC. This encodes CATSDRGTYNEQFF.

The chain links TRBV27 to TRBJ2-1; TRBD2 agrees at 7 bases. This CDR3 comprises 14 residues. Losses at the gene ends were 6 bases for V and 10 bases for J; bases not matched to a gene: 12. Germline V lookup: CDR1 MNHEY, CDR2 SMNVEV (reference sequence). The CDR3 nucleotides read TGTGCCAGCAGGAGGGGCGGGGGACTGGGGGAGCAGTTCTTC. This encodes CASRRGGGLGEQFF.

This clonotype has only a few counts. The J gene is TRBJ2-1, the V gene TRBV30; tentatively, D is TRBD2 (5 bases). V gave up 0 bases and J gave up 7 bases, with 13 bases separating them. The CDR3 consists of 14 residues. CDR1 is GTSNPN, CDR2 SVGIG, per germline (reference sequence). DNA for the CDR3: TGTGCCTGGAGTGTCAGCGGCACCCGAAATGAGCAGTTCTTC. This codes for CAWSVSGTRNEQFF.

The rearrangement links TRBV5-6 to TRBJ2-7; D not certain. The CDR3 extends over 17 amino acids. Germline CDR1 is SGHDT and CDR2 is YYEEEE. Trimming left V 4 bases short and J 2 bases short, with 22 bases between. CDR3 nucleotides: TGTGCCAGCAGCGGCGGAGCTTCGGGCAAAGAAACCTACGAGCAGTACTTC. Its translation is CASSGGASGKETYEQYF. The full variable domain, its missing parts supplied by reference TRBV5-6 and TRBJ2-7, is DAGVTQSPTHLIKTRGQQVTLRCSPKSGHDTVSWYQQALGQGPQFIFQYYEEEERQRGNFPDRFSGHQFPNYSSELNVNALLLGDSALYLCASSGGASGKETYEQYFGPGTRLTVT.

The CDR3 spells CASSSEGSSPLHF. CDR3 DNA sequence: TGTGCCAGCAGCTCAGAAGGGAGTTCACCCCTCCACTTT. This chain links TRBV25-1 with TRBJ1-6; D remains ambiguous. The germline gives CDR1 MGHDK, CDR2 SYGVNS. Trimming removed 6 bases at V and 9 bases at J, with 12 bases between. The CDR3 loop spans 13 amino acids.

This clonotype came up many times. The genes are TRBV6-1 and TRBJ1-2; 8 nucleotides line up with TRBD1. CDR3 length equals 15 residues. V lost 1 base, J lost 3 bases, and 4 bases stayed unmatched. The germline V gene has CDR1 MNHNS and CDR2 SASEGT. CDR3: CASSEEDREDYGYTF. In DNA, the CDR3 is TGTGCCAGCAGTGAAGAGGACAGGGAGGACTATGGCTACACCTTC.

This clonotype was recorded many times. The chain carries TRBV4-3 and TRBJ1-6, with TRBD1 matching over 9 bases. With 0 bases clipped from V and 0 bases from J, the junction kept 18 bases outside the gene matches. Germline V CDR1 and CDR2: LGHNA, YSLEER. The CDR3 extends over 23 amino acids. The CDR3 nucleotides are TGCGCCAGCAGCCAAGATAGGAGACAGGGGGTGCCGAGAGGGAGCTCCTATAATTCACCCCTCCACTTT. This gives the protein CASSQDRRQGVPRGSSYNSPLHF.

V and J are TRBV20-1 and TRBJ2-7; D ambiguous. CDR1 and CDR2 from the germline V gene are DFQATT and SNEGSKA (reference sequence). This CDR3 contains 12 residues. V lost 5 bases and J 1 base, leaving 9 bases between the germline ends. CDR3 in amino acids: CSASIGSYEQYF. The CDR3 coding sequence is TGCAGTGCTTCAATAGGTTCCTACGAGCAGTACTTC.

The genes are TRBV7-2 and TRBJ2-3, with TRBD2 as a possible D gene (6 bases). Trimming cost V 1 base and J 4 bases, with 15 bases left between them. The CDR3 consists of 16 residues. CDR1 and CDR2 from the germline V gene are SGHTA and FQGNSA. CDR3 DNA: TGTGCCAGCAGCTTAGGTTTCGGCGGGATCGCAGATACGCAGTATTTT. This translates into CASSLGFGGIADTQYF. Filled out from reference TRBV7-2 and TRBJ2-3, the complete variable domain reads GAGVSQSPSNKVTEKGKDVELRCDPISGHTALYWYRQSLGQGLEFLIYFQGNSAPDKSGLPSDRFSAERTGGSVSTLTIQRTQQEDSAVYLCASSLGFGGIADTQYFGPGTRLTVL.

This clonotype has more than one count but fewer than ten. The V call is TRBV20-1, the J call TRBJ2-7; 7 bases line up with TRBD1. Germline lookup yields CDR1 DFQATT and CDR2 SNEGSKA (reference sequence). Germline trimming cut 0 bases from V and 7 bases from J; bases unmatched to any gene: 24. The CDR3 has 19 residues. In DNA form, the CDR3 reads TGCAGTGCTAGAGATCGGGTACCTCCCACAGGGGTGGGTACTGAAGAGCAGTACTTC. Its protein product is CSARDRVPPTGVGTEEQYF.

The chain links TRBV20-1 to TRBJ2-7, with TRBD2 matching over 7 bases. The CDR3 is 15 amino acids. The J segment lost 4 bases and the V segment lost 4 bases, leaving 13 bases of the junction unmatched. Germline assignment: CDR1 DFQATT and CDR2 SNEGSKA (reference sequence). CDR3 DNA sequence: TGCAGTGCTACCCTAAGAGGCGGGAGTAAGTACGAGCAGTACTTC. Translated: CSATLRGGSKYEQYF.

The V call is TRBV18, the J call TRBJ2-7; 11 nucleotides agree with TRBD2. From germline, CDR1 is KGHSH and CDR2 LQKENI. V was pared by 1 base and J by 7 bases, with 6 bases of the junction left unmatched. The CDR3 is made up of 15 amino acids. This CDR3 is CASSPLLAGVGEQYF. CDR3 sequence (DNA): TGTGCCAGCTCACCACTACTAGCGGGAGTGGGGGAGCAGTACTTC. The complete variable domain, with remaining parts taken from reference TRBV18 and TRBJ2-7, reads NAGVMQNPRHLVRRRGQEARLRCSPMKGHSHVYWYRQLPEEGLKFMVYLQKENIIDESGMPKERFSAEFPKEGPSILRIQQVVRGDSAAYFCASSPLLAGVGEQYFGPGTRLTVT.

The rearrangement links TRBV19 to TRBJ2-1; D is unclear. Trimming took 3 bases from V and 0 from J, leaving 9 bases between them. This CDR3 has 15 amino acids. Germline CDR1 reads LNHDA; CDR2 reads SQIVND (reference sequence). CDR3 protein: CASSISVRSYNEQFF. CDR3 coding DNA: TGTGCCAGTAGTATCTCAGTCCGCTCCTACAATGAGCAGTTCTTC.

This chain links TRBV5-1 with TRBJ2-3; D might be TRBD1 or TRBD2, each matching 5 bases. This CDR3 has 16 amino acids. The germline V gene has CDR1 SGHRS and CDR2 YFSETQ. Trimming shortened V by 0 bases and J by 5 bases, and 16 bases separated the two germline ends. CDR3 loop: CASSLAVRGAGDTQYF. For the CDR3, the DNA is TGCGCCAGCAGCTTGGCCGTGAGGGGAGCAGGAGATACGCAGTATTTT.

This clonotype was picked up a small number of times. V and J are TRBV29-1 and TRBJ2-1; D remains unclear. Germline assignment: CDR1 SQVTM and CDR2 ANQGSEA. Trimming removed 6 bases from V and 15 bases from J, with 18 bases in between. This CDR3 spans 11 amino acids. The CDR3 protein is CSVPRSGSSFF. The CDR3 nucleotides read TGCAGCGTACCGAGGTCGGGTTCGTCGTTCTTC.

The rearrangement links TRBV28 to TRBJ2-6; no clear D gene. Trimming left V 8 bases short and J 0 bases short, with 17 bases between. The germline V gene encodes CDR1 MDHEN and CDR2 SYDVKM. The CDR3 is 17 residues long. The CDR3 loop is CASLSYKRFSGANVLTF. The CDR3 DNA is TGTGCCAGCTTATCCTATAAACGGTTCTCTGGGGCCAACGTCCTGACTTTC.

This chain uses TRBV7-2 with TRBJ2-1; D is perhaps TRBD2 (5 bases). With 1 base removed from V and 6 bases from J, the gap between germline ends came to 16 bases. This CDR3 is built from 16 residues. CDR1 is SGHTA, CDR2 FQGNSA, per germline. DNA of the CDR3: TGTGCCAGCAGCTTAGGTTTCGTGGGGAGAACCAATGAGCAGTTCTTC. Its translation: CASSLGFVGRTNEQFF.